The table lists the clone carrying this TCR beta chain with many counts. The antigen is undetermined. The V end lost 3 bases, the J end lost 4 bases, and 9 bases lay between the germline ends. CDR3 length: 13 amino acids. Germline V gives CDR1 SGHTA, CDR2 FQGNSA. This specimen comes from a study of T cell repertoires in cytomegalovirus infection. Study summary: Matching HLA type and CMV infection were both indicated by public TCR beta signatures.

Findings and limits, study-wide: Frequencies of public TCR beta families were cumulated, and this identified carriers of CMV plus the relevant HLA.

TCRdb re-analysed the reads in MiXCR, keeping a single row per CDR3 protein. The sample contains approximately 910,000 distinct CDR3 sequences, 31% of which appear only once. This sequence joins TRBV7-2 and TRBJ1-1; the D is unclear. The TCR originated in a human donor in good health (CMV status not recorded). Some clones in this sample may be carry-over from other donors' samples. This sample comprised cultured CD8+ T cells from PBMCs, obtained from culture after CMV antigen stimulation. In DNA, the CDR3 is TGTGCCAGCAGCTTTCCGGACGGCACTGAAGCTTTCTTT. This encodes CASSFPDGTEAFF. Full variable domain (missing parts from reference TRBV7-2 and TRBJ1-1): GAGVSQSPSNKVTEKGKDVELRCDPISGHTALYWYRQSLGQGLEFLIYFQGNSAPDKSGLPSDRFSAERTGGSVSTLTIQRTQQEDSAVYLCASSFPDGTEAFFGQGTRLTVV.